This entry concerns a single TCR beta chain. Its antigen is as yet unknown. V lost 3 bases to trimming and J lost 2 bases; unmatched junction nucleotides: 7. The germline gives CDR1 KGHDR, CDR2 SFDVKD. The CDR3 is 16 amino acids. Constant-segment-primed 5'RACE gave TCR alpha and TCR beta cDNA libraries with sample barcodes and UMIs. TCRdb re-called the 5' RACE reads through MiXCR, storing one row per CDR3 protein. This repertoire shows a few hundred thousand distinct CDR3 sequences, roughly 20% found once; its top ten account for approximately 13%. The data originate from a study of T-cell memory formation after mild COVID-19. Study-wide points: Pre-infection memory harbored some responding clones, suggesting cross-reactive memory joined. CD4/CD8 balance held among clones contracting day 15 to 85, and later expanders leaned CD4+.

The receptor was derived from an adult woman who had mild COVID-19 (a few samples of this study predate the infection). Cell type and time point are not known. This chain joins TRBV24-1 and TRBJ2-5, with 8 nucleotides matching TRBD2. Source material: PBMCs or a T cell subset sorted from them (not recorded which). CDR3 bases: TGTGCCACCAGTGATACTCGGGAGGGCCATCAAGAGACCCAGTACTTC. This codes for CATSDTREGHQETQYF.